These 8 T cell receptor beta chains share one sample of origin, sequenced in a study of cytotoxic CD8 clonotypes in ibrutinib-treated CLL. Sequencing used immunoSEQ multiplex PCR; TCRdb keeps in-frame clones, though not all of them. The repertoire holds about 140,000 clones, with 70% to 85% as singletons. The material was PBMCs, obtained after 12 months of ibrutinib treatment. Every receptor here comes from a human donor with chronic lymphocytic leukemia.

This sequence joins TRBV27 and TRBJ2-4; maybe TRBD2 (5 bases). The germline CDR1 and CDR2 sequences are MNHEY and SMNVEV (reference sequence). The CDR3 extends over 14 amino acids. The ends were cut back, 2 bases at V and 3 bases at J, with 8 bases in the middle. As DNA, the CDR3 is TGTGCCAGCAGTTTAATAGGAGGCAAAAACATTCAGTACTTC. This gives the protein CASSLIGGKNIQYF.

The chain carries TRBV7-9 and TRBJ1-5; D gene unclear. V gave up 5 bases and J gave up 0 bases, with 11 bases separating them. CDR1 and CDR2 from the germline V gene are SEHNR and FQNEAQ (reference sequence). The CDR3 consists of 15 residues. CDR3 loop: CASSPGLYSNQPQHF. DNA of the CDR3: TGTGCCAGCAGCCCCGGGCTGTATAGCAATCAGCCCCAGCATTTT.

The gene calls are TRBV7-9 and TRBJ1-5, with D maybe TRBD1 (5 bases). The CDR3 sequence is 16 residues long. CDR1 SEHNR and CDR2 FQNEAQ come from the germline V gene (reference sequence). V lost 1 base and J 10 bases, leaving 20 bases between the germline ends. Here the CDR3 reads CASSLVHGQRGIPQHF. As DNA, the CDR3 is TGTGCCAGCAGCTTAGTCCACGGACAACGAGGGATTCCCCAGCATTTT.

The gene calls are TRBV19 and TRBJ2-2; 9 nucleotides match TRBD2. Germline CDR1 LNHDA, CDR2 SQIVND (reference sequence). The ends lost 5 bases at V and 7 bases at J; junction bases unmatched: 11. This CDR3 contains 16 residues. In DNA form, the CDR3 reads TGTGCCAGTAGTTTTCTAGCGGGGTCCGGACGCGGGGAGCTGTTTTTT. Its translation: CASSFLAGSGRGELFF.

The rearrangement joins TRBV6-4 to TRBJ2-1; 10 bases fit TRBD2. The junction had 6 bases not matched to a gene; V was cut back by 0 bases and J by 10 bases. Per germline, CDR1 MRHNA and CDR2 SNTAGT. CDR3 length equals 15 residues. DNA of the CDR3: TGTGCCAGCAGTGACTCGAGCGGGGGGGCTAGGGAGCAGTTCTTC. Its protein product is CASSDSSGGAREQFF.

The chain employs TRBV27 and TRBJ2-3, with TRBD2 matching 10 bases. CDR1 is MNHEY, CDR2 SMNVEV, per germline (reference sequence). The CDR3 is 20 residues long. The J segment lost 1 base and the V segment lost 0 bases, leaving 13 bases of the junction unmatched. The CDR3 loop is CASSLSMRLAGVEGTDTQYF. Here the CDR3 DNA reads TGTGCCAGCAGTTTATCGATGCGGCTAGCGGGGGTAGAGGGCACAGATACGCAGTATTTT.

This clone was detected a few times. The gene calls are TRBV7-9 and TRBJ1-6, with a tentative D call TRBD1 (5 bases). The germline V gene encodes CDR1 SEHNR and CDR2 FQNEAQ (reference sequence). The CDR3 runs 15 residues. The V end was cut by 1 base, the J end by 10 bases, with 14 bases between. The CDR3 region is CASSLVGQGLSPLHF. CDR3 bases: TGTGCCAGCAGCTTAGTGGGGCAGGGTTTATCACCCCTCCACTTT.

The chain has TRBV13 and TRBJ2-1; D is uncertain. Looked up from germline, CDR1 is PRHDT and CDR2 is FYEKMQ (reference sequence). The V and J ends lost 3 bases and 5 bases respectively, with 5 bases between them. The CDR3 is made up of 12 amino acids. The DNA for the CDR3 is TGTGCCAGCAGCTTTAGTGACAATGAGCAGTTCTTC. Its translation: CASSFSDNEQFF.